Listed below are T cell receptor beta chains from one sample, sequenced in a study of glioma-infiltrating T cells. TCRdb re-called the multiplex PCR reads with MiXCR, one entry per CDR3 protein. The repertoire holds approximately 100,000 distinct CDR3 sequences, with 25% to 30% as singletons. Source material: glioma tissue, nonneoplastic brain tissue, or PBMCs (not recorded which). These receptors came from a human donor with low-grade glioma or glioblastoma, undergoing nonglioma brain surgery, or in good health (not recorded which). CDR3s leave out the opening cysteine and the closing phenylalanine or tryptophan.

V	J	CDR3
TRBV15	TRBJ2-7	ATSRDPGTYEQY
TRBV11-1	TRBJ1-6	ASSLRTVANSPLH
TRBV3-1	TRBJ1-3	ASSQEGRQLYSGNTIY
TRBV4-2	TRBJ2-1	ASNGQGGSYNEQF
TRBV10-3	TRBJ2-4	AISPGTTENIQY
TRBV20-1	TRBJ2-7	SALPYSGGAPAYEQY
TRBV19	TRBJ2-7	ASSMKGQGPYEQY
TRBV27	TRBJ2-7	ASSPSGAGYEQY
TRBV19	TRBJ1-1	ASSRKTTEAF
TRBV7-9	TRBJ1-4	ASSLVQTNEKLF
TRBV11-1	TRBJ2-1	ASSMTGTGGSNEQF
TRBV11-1	TRBJ2-3	ASSLDLAGRTDTQY
TRBV3-1	TRBJ2-6	ASSRGSGANVLT
TRBV2	TRBJ1-4	ASRSDSREKLF
TRBV6-1	TRBJ1-1	ASNWNTEAF
TRBV12-3/TRBV12-4	TRBJ2-3	ASSPTGTDTQY
TRBV19	TRBJ2-7	ASSGQLDSYEQY
TRBV2	TRBJ2-1	ASSADRSNEQF
TRBV6-1	TRBJ2-3	ASNKAGGSSDTQY
TRBV20-1	TRBJ1-1	SALLDRGGTEAF
TRBV10-3	TRBJ1-1	AISAQGRNTEAF
TRBV6-2/TRBV6-3	TRBJ1-1	ASSYSIYMNTEAF
TRBV6-1	TRBJ1-3	ASSLDIGNTIY
TRBV6-2/TRBV6-3	TRBJ2-7	ASIPGQATYEQY